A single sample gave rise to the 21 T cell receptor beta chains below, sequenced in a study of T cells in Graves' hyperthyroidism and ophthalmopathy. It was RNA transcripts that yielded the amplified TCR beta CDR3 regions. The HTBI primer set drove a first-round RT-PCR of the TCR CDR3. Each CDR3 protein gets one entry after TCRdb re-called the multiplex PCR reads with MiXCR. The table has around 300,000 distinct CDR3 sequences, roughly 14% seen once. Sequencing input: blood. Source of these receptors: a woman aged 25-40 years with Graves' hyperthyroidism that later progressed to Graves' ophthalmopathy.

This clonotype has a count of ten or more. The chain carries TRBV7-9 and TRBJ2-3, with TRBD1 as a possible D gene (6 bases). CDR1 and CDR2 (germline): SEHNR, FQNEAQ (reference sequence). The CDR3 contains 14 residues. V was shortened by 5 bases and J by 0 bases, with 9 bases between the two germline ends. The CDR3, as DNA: TGTGCCAGCAGCCCCCAGGGGAGCACAGATACGCAGTATTTT. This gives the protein CASSPQGSTDTQYF.

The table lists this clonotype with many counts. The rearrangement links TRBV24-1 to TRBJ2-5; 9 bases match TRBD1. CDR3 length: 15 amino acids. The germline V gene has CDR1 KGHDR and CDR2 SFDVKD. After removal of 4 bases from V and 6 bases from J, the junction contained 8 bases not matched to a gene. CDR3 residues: CATSDRGQGLQTQYF. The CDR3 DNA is TGTGCCACCAGTGACCGGGGACAGGGACTACAGACCCAGTACTTC.

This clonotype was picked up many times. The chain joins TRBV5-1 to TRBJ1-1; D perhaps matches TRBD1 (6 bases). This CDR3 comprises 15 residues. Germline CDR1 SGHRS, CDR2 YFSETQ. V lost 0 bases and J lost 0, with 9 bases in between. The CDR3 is CASSLDEGVNTEAFF. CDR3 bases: TGCGCCAGCAGCTTGGATGAGGGGGTGAACACTGAAGCTTTCTTT.

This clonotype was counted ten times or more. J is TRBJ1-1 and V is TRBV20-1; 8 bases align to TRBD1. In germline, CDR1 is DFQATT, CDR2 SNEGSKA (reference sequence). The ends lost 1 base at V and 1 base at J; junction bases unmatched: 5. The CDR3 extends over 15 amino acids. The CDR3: CSARARGTGNTEAFF. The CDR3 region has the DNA TGCAGTGCTAGAGCCCGCGGGACAGGGAACACTGAAGCTTTCTTT.

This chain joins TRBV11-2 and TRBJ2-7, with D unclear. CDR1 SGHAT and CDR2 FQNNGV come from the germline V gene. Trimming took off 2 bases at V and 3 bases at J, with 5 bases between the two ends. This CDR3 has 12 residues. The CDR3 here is CASSLNFYEQYF. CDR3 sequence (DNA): TGTGCCAGCAGCTTAAACTTCTACGAGCAGTACTTC.

Here the CDR3 DNA reads TGTGCCAGCAGTTTACGGACGCTATTAGACTATGGCTACACCTTC. Its translation is CASSLRTLLDYGYTF. This chain uses TRBV7-8 with TRBJ1-2, with no clear D. V was shortened by 6 bases and J by 3 bases, with 17 bases between the two germline ends. The CDR3 covers 15 residues. Germline V lookup: CDR1 SGHVS, CDR2 FQNEAQ. The entire variable domain, with the rest obtained from reference TRBV7-8 and TRBJ1-2, is as follows: GAGVSQSPRYKVAKRGQDVALRCDPISGHVSLFWYQQALGQGPEFLTYFQNEAQLDKSGLPSDRFFAERPEGSVSTLKIQRTQQEDSAVYLCASSLRTLLDYGYTFGSGTRLTVV.

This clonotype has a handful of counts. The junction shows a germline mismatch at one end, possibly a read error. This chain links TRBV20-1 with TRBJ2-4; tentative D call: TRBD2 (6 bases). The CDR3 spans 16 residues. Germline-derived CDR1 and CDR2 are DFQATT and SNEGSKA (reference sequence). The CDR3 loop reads CGARAHFLRDKNIQYF. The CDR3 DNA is TGCGGTGCTAGAGCACACTTCTTGCGGGACAAAAACATTCAGTACTTC.

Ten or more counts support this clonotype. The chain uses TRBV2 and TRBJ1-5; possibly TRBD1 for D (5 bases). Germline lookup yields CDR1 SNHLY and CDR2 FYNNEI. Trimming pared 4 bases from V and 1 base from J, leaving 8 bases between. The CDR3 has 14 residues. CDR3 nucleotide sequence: TGTGCCAGCAGTGTGGGACCCAGCAATCAGCCCCAGCATTTT. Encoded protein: CASSVGPSNQPQHF.

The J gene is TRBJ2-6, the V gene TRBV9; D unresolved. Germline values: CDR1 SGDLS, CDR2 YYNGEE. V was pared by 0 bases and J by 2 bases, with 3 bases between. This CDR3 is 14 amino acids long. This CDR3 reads CASSVGPGANVLTF. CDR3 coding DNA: TGTGCCAGCAGCGTAGGCCCTGGGGCCAACGTCCTGACTTTC.

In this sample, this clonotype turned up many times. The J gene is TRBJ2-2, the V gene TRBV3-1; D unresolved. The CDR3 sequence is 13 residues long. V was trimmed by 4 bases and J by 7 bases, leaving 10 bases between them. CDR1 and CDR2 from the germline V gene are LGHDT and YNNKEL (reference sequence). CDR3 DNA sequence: TGTGCCAGCAGCCGAAGAAATAGCGGGGAGCTGTTTTTT. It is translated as CASSRRNSGELFF.

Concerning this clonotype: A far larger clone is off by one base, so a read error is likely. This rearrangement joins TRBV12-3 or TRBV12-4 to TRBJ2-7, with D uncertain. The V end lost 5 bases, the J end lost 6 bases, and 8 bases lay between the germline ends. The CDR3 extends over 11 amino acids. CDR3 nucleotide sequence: TGTGCCAGCAGTCTCAATTGCGAGCAGTACTTC. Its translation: CASSLNCEQYF.

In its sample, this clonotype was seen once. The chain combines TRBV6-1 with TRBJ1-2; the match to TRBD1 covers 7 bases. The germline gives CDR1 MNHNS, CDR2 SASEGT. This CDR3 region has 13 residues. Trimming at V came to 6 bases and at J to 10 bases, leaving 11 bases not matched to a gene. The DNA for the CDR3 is TGTGCCAGCAGGGGAGACAGGGCCTGGGACTACACCTTC. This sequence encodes CASRGDRAWDYTF.

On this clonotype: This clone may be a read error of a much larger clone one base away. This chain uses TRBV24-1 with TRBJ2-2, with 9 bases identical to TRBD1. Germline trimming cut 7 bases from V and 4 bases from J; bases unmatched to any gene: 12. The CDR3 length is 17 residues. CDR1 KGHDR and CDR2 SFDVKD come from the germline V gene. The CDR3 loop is CATRSNPGQGSTGELFF. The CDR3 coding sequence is TGTGCCACCAGGTCGAACCCGGGACAGGGAAGCACCGGGGAGCTGTTTTTT.

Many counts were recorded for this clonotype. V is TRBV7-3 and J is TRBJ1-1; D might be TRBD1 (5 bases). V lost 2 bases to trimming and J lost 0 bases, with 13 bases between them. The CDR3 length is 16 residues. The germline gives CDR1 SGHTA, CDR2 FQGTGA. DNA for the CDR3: TGTGCCAGCAGCTTAGATGGGACGGCAATGAACACTGAAGCTTTCTTT. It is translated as CASSLDGTAMNTEAFF.

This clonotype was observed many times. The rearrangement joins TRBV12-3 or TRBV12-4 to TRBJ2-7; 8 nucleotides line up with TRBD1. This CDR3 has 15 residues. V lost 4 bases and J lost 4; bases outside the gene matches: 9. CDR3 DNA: TGTGCCAGCAGTTCAAAGGGGACAGGTCTATACGAGCAGTACTTC. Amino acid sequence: CASSSKGTGLYEQYF.

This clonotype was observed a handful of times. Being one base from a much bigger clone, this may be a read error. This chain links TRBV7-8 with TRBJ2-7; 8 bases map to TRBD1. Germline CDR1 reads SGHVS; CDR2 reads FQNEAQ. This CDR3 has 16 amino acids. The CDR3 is CASGLGGQARGYEQYF. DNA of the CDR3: TGTGCCAGCGGCTTAGGGGGACAGGCCAGAGGATACGAGCAGTACTTC. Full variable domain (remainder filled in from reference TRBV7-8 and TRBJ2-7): GAGVSQSPRYKVAKRGQDVALRCDPISGHVSLFWYQQALGQGPEFLTYFQNEAQLDKSGLPSDRFFAERPEGSVSTLKIQRTQQEDSAVYLCASGLGGQARGYEQYFGPGTRLTVT.

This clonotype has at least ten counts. CDR3 DNA: TGTGCCAGCAGTTACAAGGAGAACACTGAAGCTTTCTTT. It encodes CASSYKENTEAFF. The genes are TRBV6-1 and TRBJ1-1; D remains ambiguous. V gave up 5 bases and J gave up 1 base, with 8 bases separating them. CDR3 length: 13 amino acids. Germline assignment: CDR1 MNHNS and CDR2 SASEGT.

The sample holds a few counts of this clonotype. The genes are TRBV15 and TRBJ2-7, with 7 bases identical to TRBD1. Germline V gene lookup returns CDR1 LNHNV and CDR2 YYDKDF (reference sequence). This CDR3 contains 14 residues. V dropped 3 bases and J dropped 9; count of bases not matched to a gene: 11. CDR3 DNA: TGTGCCACCAGCAGGGTTACAGGGGAGAGGACGCAGTACTTC. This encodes CATSRVTGERTQYF.

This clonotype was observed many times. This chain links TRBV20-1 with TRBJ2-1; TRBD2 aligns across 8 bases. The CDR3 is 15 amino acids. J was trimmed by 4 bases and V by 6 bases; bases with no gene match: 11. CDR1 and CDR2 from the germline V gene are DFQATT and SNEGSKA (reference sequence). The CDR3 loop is CSAKLTSGSYNEQFF. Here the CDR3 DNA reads TGCAGTGCAAAACTTACTAGCGGATCTTACAATGAGCAGTTCTTC.

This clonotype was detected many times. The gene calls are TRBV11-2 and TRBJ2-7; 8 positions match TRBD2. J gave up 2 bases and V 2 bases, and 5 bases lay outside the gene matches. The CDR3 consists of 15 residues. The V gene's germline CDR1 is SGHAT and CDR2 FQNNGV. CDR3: CASSLLAGTTYEQYF. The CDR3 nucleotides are TGTGCCAGCAGCTTATTAGCGGGAACGACCTACGAGCAGTACTTC.

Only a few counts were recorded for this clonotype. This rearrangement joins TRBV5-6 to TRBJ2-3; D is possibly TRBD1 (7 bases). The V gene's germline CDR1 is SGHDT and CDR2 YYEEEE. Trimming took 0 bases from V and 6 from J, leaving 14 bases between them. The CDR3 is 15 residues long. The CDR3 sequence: CASSLEQGGPDTQYF. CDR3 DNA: TGTGCCAGCAGCTTGGAGCAGGGGGGCCCGGATACGCAGTATTTT.